A selection of T cell receptor beta chains follows, all from one sample in a study of Ad26.COV2.S vaccination and SARS-CoV-2 variants. Generated by immunoSEQ multiplex PCR, the TCRdb table keeps only in-frame clones and is missing some. The sample holds hundreds of thousands of clones, nearly 90% seen once. The sample here was peripheral blood, taken in a trial of Ad26.COV2.S vaccine versus placebo. These receptors originate from a person between 18 and 65 years old who received the Ad26.COV2.S COVID-19 vaccine or a placebo. Both conserved end residues are part of each CDR3. Each record gives: clone size, V gene, J gene, D gene, CDR3 DNA, CDR3 protein. The D gene is left open where the match is weak. The size field is filled for only some rows; it gives once, few, many or a size class.

abundance: NA; v_gene: TRBV5-1; j_gene: TRBJ2-7; d_gene: NA; CDR3nt: TGCGCCAGCAGCCCGAGGGGAGGCGGCCTTGACGAGCAGTACTTC; CDR3aa: CASSPRGGGLDEQYF
abundance: NA; v_gene: TRBV7-9; j_gene: TRBJ1-1; d_gene: NA; CDR3nt: TGTGCCAGCAGCTTATATGGCACTGAAGCTTTCTTT; CDR3aa: CASSLYGTEAFF
abundance: once; v_gene: TRBV9; j_gene: TRBJ2-3; d_gene: NA; CDR3nt: TGTGCCAGCAGCTCCAGCCTTCTACGCGCAGATACGCAGTATTTT; CDR3aa: CASSSSLLRADTQYF
abundance: NA; v_gene: TRBV29-1; j_gene: TRBJ2-1; d_gene: TRBD1; CDR3nt: TGCAGCGCCCTAGGACAGGGAGCGGCTGAGCAGTTCTTC; CDR3aa: CSALGQGAAEQFF
abundance: NA; v_gene: TRBV18; j_gene: TRBJ1-2; d_gene: NA; CDR3nt: TGTGCCAGCTCACGGCGGGACTTACTATATGGCTACACCTTC; CDR3aa: CASSRRDLLYGYTF
abundance: NA; v_gene: TRBV5-1; j_gene: TRBJ2-2; d_gene: TRBD1; CDR3nt: TGCGCCAGCAGCGTAGGACAGGGAGGCACCGGGGAGCTGTTTTTT; CDR3aa: CASSVGQGGTGELFF
abundance: NA; v_gene: TRBV6-5; j_gene: TRBJ2-2; d_gene: NA; CDR3nt: TGTGCCAGCACCCTCCTCGGCACCGGGGAGCTGTTTTTT; CDR3aa: CASTLLGTGELFF
abundance: few; v_gene: TRBV12-3/TRBV12-4; j_gene: TRBJ1-2; d_gene: NA; CDR3nt: TGTGCCAGCAGTTTACCAGGCTATGGCTACACCTTC; CDR3aa: CASSLPGYGYTF
abundance: NA; v_gene: TRBV20-1; j_gene: TRBJ1-1; d_gene: TRBD1; CDR3nt: TGCAGTGCTAGTCAGGACAGGCGAAACACTGAAGCTTTCTTT; CDR3aa: CSASQDRRNTEAFF
abundance: NA; v_gene: TRBV4-3; j_gene: TRBJ1-1; d_gene: NA; CDR3nt: TGCGCCAGCAGTCCACAACGGGGAGACACTGAAGCTTTCTTT; CDR3aa: CASSPQRGDTEAFF
abundance: NA; v_gene: TRBV7-3; j_gene: TRBJ2-6; d_gene: NA; CDR3nt: TGTGCCAGCAGCTTAAAGGGGACGAGAGGTCCTAGCGATACTAGCTCTGGGGCCAACGTCCTGACTTTC; CDR3aa: CASSLKGTRGPSDTSSGANVLTF
abundance: few; v_gene: TRBV4-1; j_gene: TRBJ1-6; d_gene: TRBD1; CDR3nt: TGCGCCAGCAGCCAAGAGGGACAGCTGAATTCACCCCTCCACTTT; CDR3aa: CASSQEGQLNSPLHF
abundance: NA; v_gene: TRBV2; j_gene: TRBJ2-2; d_gene: TRBD1; CDR3nt: TGTGCCAACAACTGGGACAGGGAAACCGGGGAGCTGTTTTTT; CDR3aa: CANNWDRETGELFF
abundance: once; v_gene: TRBV7-3; j_gene: TRBJ1-5; d_gene: TRBD1; CDR3nt: TGTGCCAGCAGCTCGGACAGGGGACAGCCCCAGCATTTT; CDR3aa: CASSSDRGQPQHF
abundance: NA; v_gene: TRBV7-2; j_gene: TRBJ2-5; d_gene: TRBD2; CDR3nt: TGTGCCAGCAGCTCGAGGGTAGCGGGACCAGAGACCCAGTACTTC; CDR3aa: CASSSRVAGPETQYF
abundance: NA; v_gene: TRBV6-2/TRBV6-3; j_gene: TRBJ2-1; d_gene: NA; CDR3nt: TGTGCCAGCAGTTACAGAAGGGCCTACTACAATGAGCAGTTCTTC; CDR3aa: CASSYRRAYYNEQFF
abundance: NA; v_gene: TRBV7-2; j_gene: TRBJ1-2; d_gene: NA; CDR3nt: TGTGCCAGCAGCTTAGAGCCCGGGGATGGCTACACCTTC; CDR3aa: CASSLEPGDGYTF
abundance: NA; v_gene: TRBV30; j_gene: TRBJ2-3; d_gene: NA; CDR3nt: TGTGCCTGGAGTCGTCTAGCAACAGATACGCAGTATTTT; CDR3aa: CAWSRLATDTQYF
abundance: NA; v_gene: TRBV4-3; j_gene: TRBJ2-1; d_gene: NA; CDR3nt: TGCGCCAGCAGCCCACTTTTTTCCTACAATGAGCAGTTCTTC; CDR3aa: CASSPLFSYNEQFF
abundance: NA; v_gene: TRBV5-4; j_gene: TRBJ2-2; d_gene: NA; CDR3nt: TGTGCCAGCAGCTTGGCTTCAGGGGTGAACACCGGGGAGCTGTTTTTT; CDR3aa: CASSLASGVNTGELFF
abundance: once; v_gene: TRBV6-5; j_gene: TRBJ2-1; d_gene: TRBD2; CDR3nt: TGTGCCAGCAGAAGACGGGGGGGCTATGAGCAGTTCTTC; CDR3aa: CASRRRGGYEQFF
abundance: NA; v_gene: TRBV9; j_gene: TRBJ1-4; d_gene: NA; CDR3nt: TGTGCCAGCAGCGGGCAGGGTTCGGGGGTTGAAAAACTGTTTTTT; CDR3aa: CASSGQGSGVEKLFF
abundance: NA; v_gene: TRBV5-1; j_gene: TRBJ1-2; d_gene: NA; CDR3nt: TGCGCCAGCAGGCTTTCGGCGACTAACTATGGCTACACCTTC; CDR3aa: CASRLSATNYGYTF
abundance: NA; v_gene: TRBV4-3; j_gene: TRBJ1-2; d_gene: NA; CDR3nt: TGCGCCAGCAGCCAAGATCAGACAGGCGTTAACTATGGCTACACCTTC; CDR3aa: CASSQDQTGVNYGYTF
abundance: NA; v_gene: TRBV7-2; j_gene: TRBJ1-2; d_gene: TRBD1; CDR3nt: TGTGCCAGCAGCACGACAGGGCCCTATGGCTACACCTTC; CDR3aa: CASSTTGPYGYTF
abundance: NA; v_gene: TRBV7-7; j_gene: TRBJ1-1; d_gene: NA; CDR3nt: TGTGCTAGCAGCTTAGCCCCGAACACTGAAGCTTTCTTT; CDR3aa: CASSLAPNTEAFF
abundance: few; v_gene: TRBV11-2; j_gene: TRBJ1-1; d_gene: NA; CDR3nt: TGTGCCAGCAGCTTATCCTGGCACGGCGACACTGAAGCTTTCTTT; CDR3aa: CASSLSWHGDTEAFF
abundance: NA; v_gene: TRBV7-9; j_gene: TRBJ2-2; d_gene: NA; CDR3nt: TGTGCCAGCAGCTTATTCGGTAACGGGGAGCTGTTTTTT; CDR3aa: CASSLFGNGELFF
abundance: NA; v_gene: TRBV7-3; j_gene: TRBJ2-1; d_gene: NA; CDR3nt: TGTGCCAGCAGCCCTTTTGGCGCGAGCTCCTACAATGAGCAGTTCTTC; CDR3aa: CASSPFGASSYNEQFF
abundance: NA; v_gene: TRBV4-3; j_gene: TRBJ1-2; d_gene: NA; CDR3nt: TGCGCCAGCAGCCAAGAAGATTTTTGGGACACCTCTAAGATCTATGGCTACACCTTC; CDR3aa: CASSQEDFWDTSKIYGYTF
abundance: NA; v_gene: TRBV5-1; j_gene: TRBJ1-4; d_gene: TRBD1; CDR3nt: TGCGCCAGCACGCGGGACAGAAATGAAAAACTGTTTTTT; CDR3aa: CASTRDRNEKLFF
abundance: NA; v_gene: TRBV19; j_gene: TRBJ1-5; d_gene: NA; CDR3nt: TGTGCCAGTAGTGCTGGAAATCAGCCCCAGCATTTT; CDR3aa: CASSAGNQPQHF
abundance: few; v_gene: TRBV23-1; j_gene: TRBJ1-6; d_gene: NA; CDR3nt: TGCGCCAGCAGTCAATCTAGGACGGATAATTCACCCCTCCACTTT; CDR3aa: CASSQSRTDNSPLHF
abundance: NA; v_gene: TRBV27; j_gene: TRBJ1-4; d_gene: NA; CDR3nt: TGTGCCAGCAGTTTACGGACTAATGAAAAACTGTTTTTT; CDR3aa: CASSLRTNEKLFF
abundance: NA; v_gene: TRBV7-6; j_gene: TRBJ2-5; d_gene: NA; CDR3nt: TGTGCCAGCAGGACGTCCTGGGGTGGCGGAGAGACCCAGTACTTC; CDR3aa: CASRTSWGGGETQYF
abundance: NA; v_gene: TRBV28; j_gene: TRBJ2-1; d_gene: TRBD2; CDR3nt: TGTGCCAGCAGCCGGAGCGGGGGGCCCCTCTACAATGAGCAGTTCTTC; CDR3aa: CASSRSGGPLYNEQFF
abundance: NA; v_gene: TRBV7-3; j_gene: TRBJ2-3; d_gene: TRBD2; CDR3nt: TGTGCCAGCAGAGCTAGCGGGGTCACAGATACGCAGTATTTT; CDR3aa: CASRASGVTDTQYF
abundance: NA; v_gene: TRBV5-5; j_gene: TRBJ2-3; d_gene: NA; CDR3nt: TGTGCCAGCAGCTTGGAATCGGGCGAGTATACGCAGTATTTT; CDR3aa: CASSLESGEYTQYF
abundance: NA; v_gene: TRBV3-1/TRBV3-2; j_gene: TRBJ1-1; d_gene: NA; CDR3nt: TGTGCCAGCAGCGAAGGAGGTGGGAACACTGAAGCTTTCTTT; CDR3aa: CASSEGGGNTEAFF
abundance: NA; v_gene: TRBV18; j_gene: TRBJ2-3; d_gene: NA; CDR3nt: TGTGCCAGCTCACCACAGGGTCTTACGCAGTATTTT; CDR3aa: CASSPQGLTQYF
abundance: NA; v_gene: TRBV27; j_gene: TRBJ1-5; d_gene: NA; CDR3nt: TGTGCCAGCAGTGTAGGGGCAGGGATCCGTCAGCCCCAGCATTTT; CDR3aa: CASSVGAGIRQPQHF
abundance: NA; v_gene: TRBV29-1; j_gene: TRBJ2-2; d_gene: TRBD2; CDR3nt: TGCAGCGTCCCTAGCGGGATCGGGGAGCTGTTTTTT; CDR3aa: CSVPSGIGELFF
abundance: few; v_gene: TRBV7-9; j_gene: TRBJ1-1; d_gene: NA; CDR3nt: TGTGCCAGCAGCTTAGTCACAGGGAGCACTGAAGCTTTCTTT; CDR3aa: CASSLVTGSTEAFF
abundance: few; v_gene: TRBV5-6; j_gene: TRBJ1-6; d_gene: NA; CDR3nt: TGTGCCAGCAGCTTGGCACAGAGTAATTCACCCCTCCACTTT; CDR3aa: CASSLAQSNSPLHF
abundance: NA; v_gene: TRBV23-1; j_gene: TRBJ2-4; d_gene: NA; CDR3nt: TGCGCCAGCAGCCACAAAATCTGGGGCTCAGCCAAAAACATTCAGTACTTC; CDR3aa: CASSHKIWGSAKNIQYF
abundance: NA; v_gene: TRBV4-3; j_gene: TRBJ1-6; d_gene: NA; CDR3nt: TGCGCCAGCAGCCAAGTCGGGGGACGCAAAAATTCACCCCTCCACTTT; CDR3aa: CASSQVGGRKNSPLHF
abundance: NA; v_gene: TRBV5-1; j_gene: TRBJ1-6; d_gene: TRBD1; CDR3nt: TGCGCCAGCAGCTCCCGACAGGGGGGAGATTCACCCCTCCACTTT; CDR3aa: CASSSRQGGDSPLHF
abundance: NA; v_gene: TRBV9; j_gene: TRBJ1-6; d_gene: NA; CDR3nt: TGTGCCAGCAGCACCCACGGGGGGGGGACCAATTCACCCCTCCACTTT; CDR3aa: CASSTHGGGTNSPLHF
abundance: few; v_gene: TRBV5-1; j_gene: TRBJ1-3; d_gene: NA; CDR3nt: TGCGCCAGCAGCGCCGGACAGCAGACTGGAAACACCATATATTTT; CDR3aa: CASSAGQQTGNTIYF
abundance: NA; v_gene: TRBV7-9; j_gene: TRBJ2-5; d_gene: NA; CDR3nt: TGTGCCAGCAGCTTAGAGTCGGGAAGACCGGAGACCCAGTACTTC; CDR3aa: CASSLESGRPETQYF
abundance: NA; v_gene: TRBV7-9; j_gene: TRBJ2-2; d_gene: NA; CDR3nt: TGTGCCAGCACCCATAACAGGGAAACCGGGGAGCTGTTTTTT; CDR3aa: CASTHNRETGELFF
abundance: NA; v_gene: TRBV4-2; j_gene: TRBJ2-6; d_gene: NA; CDR3nt: TGTGCCAGCAGCCAATGGTTCTCTGGGGCCAACGTCCTGACTTTC; CDR3aa: CASSQWFSGANVLTF
abundance: NA; v_gene: TRBV9; j_gene: TRBJ1-6; d_gene: NA; CDR3nt: TGTGCCAGCAGCGTGTCTGGGGGGAGCGCCTATAATTCACCCCTCCACTTT; CDR3aa: CASSVSGGSAYNSPLHF
abundance: NA; v_gene: TRBV5-1; j_gene: TRBJ2-7; d_gene: TRBD2; CDR3nt: TGCGCCAGCAGCTTCTCAACTAGCGGTCCCGAGCAGTACTTC; CDR3aa: CASSFSTSGPEQYF
abundance: NA; v_gene: TRBV19; j_gene: TRBJ1-5; d_gene: NA; CDR3nt: TGTGCCAGTAGTCGGCATTCGGTGGGACAGCCCCAGCATTTT; CDR3aa: CASSRHSVGQPQHF
abundance: NA; v_gene: TRBV3-1/TRBV3-2; j_gene: TRBJ2-1; d_gene: TRBD2; CDR3nt: TGTGCCAGCAGCCCACTGACTAGCTGGACTGAGCAGTTCTTC; CDR3aa: CASSPLTSWTEQFF
abundance: once; v_gene: TRBV21-1; j_gene: TRBJ1-2; d_gene: NA; CDR3nt: TGTGCCAGCAGGAAGGGACAGGACTATGGCTACACCTTC; CDR3aa: CASRKGQDYGYTF